This TCR beta chain was sequenced in a study of cytomegalovirus exposure and HLA in healthy donors. Points on this clone: Its antigen is not identified.

It was with 60 Vbeta and 13 Jbeta primers that the PCR ran. Sequencing was performed with immunoSEQ multiplex PCR; in TCRdb, only in-frame clones are kept and a portion is missing. The sample includes roughly 110,000 clones, just over 70% of them seen just once. This CDR3 has 18 amino acids. Per the germline V gene, CDR1 is SGHRS and CDR2 is YFSETQ. Between the trimmed V and J ends, which lost 0 bases and 2 bases, there was a span of 15 bases. Study findings and constraints: A likely sequencing artifact accounted for one observed cluster of highly shared sequence variants. In a later analysis, V- and J-gene trimming of beta chains associated with a DCLRE1C missense variant, replicated independently. Earlier analysis yielded a pattern in which most TCR beta V segments were productive about 90% or about 30% of the time.

Sequenced material: PBMCs. The J gene is TRBJ2-6, the V gene TRBV5-1, with D perhaps matching TRBD1 (6 bases). This clonotype was obtained from a boy under 18 in good health and CMV-seronegative. The CDR3 DNA sequence: TGCGCCAGCAGCTTGGAAGCACAGGGAAAGGCTGGGGCCAACGTCCTGACTTTC. It encodes CASSLEAQGKAGANVLTF.